The sample holds one count of the clone carrying this T cell receptor beta chain. The antigen remains undetermined. This entry comes from a study of cytomegalovirus exposure and HLA in healthy donors. Findings and caveats of the study: Presence/absence analyses supposed approximately even sequencing depth among donors. Some highly shared sequence variants likely arose as a pipeline artifact.

The CDR3 is 12 amino acids. It was with 60 Vbeta and 13 Jbeta primers that the PCR ran. Measured with immunoSEQ multiplex PCR; TCRdb has only the in-frame clones, and not every one. This repertoire shows 80,000 or so clones, roughly four fifths found once; its top ten account for less than 4.5%. This chain links TRBV12-2 with TRBJ2-1; the table's D call of TRBD2 was not tested on the DNA. TRBV12-2 is flagged as a pseudogene. The sequence derives from a man between 35 and 55 years old in good health and CMV-seronegative. Material for sequencing was PBMCs. The CDR3 DNA reads as TGTGCAAGAACGAGCTCCTACAATGAGCAGTTCTTC. It translates to CARTSSYNEQFF.